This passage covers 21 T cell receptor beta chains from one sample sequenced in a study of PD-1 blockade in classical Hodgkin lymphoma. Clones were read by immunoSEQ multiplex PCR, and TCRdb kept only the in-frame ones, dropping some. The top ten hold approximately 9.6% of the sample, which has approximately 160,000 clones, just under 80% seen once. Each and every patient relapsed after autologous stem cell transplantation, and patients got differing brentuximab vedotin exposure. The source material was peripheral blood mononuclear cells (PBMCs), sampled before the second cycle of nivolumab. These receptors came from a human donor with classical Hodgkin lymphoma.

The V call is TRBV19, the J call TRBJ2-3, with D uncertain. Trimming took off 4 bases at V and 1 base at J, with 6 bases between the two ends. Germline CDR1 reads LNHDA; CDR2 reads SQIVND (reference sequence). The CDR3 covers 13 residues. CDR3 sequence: CASSNHGTDTQYF. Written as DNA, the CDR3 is TGTGCCAGTAGTAACCACGGCACAGATACGCAGTATTTT.

CDR3 sequence reads: CASSLRHYGYTF. For the CDR3, the DNA is TGTGCCAGCAGCTTACGACACTATGGCTACACCTTC. The chain carries TRBV7-2 and TRBJ1-2, with D hard to call. This CDR3 has 12 amino acids. Germline values: CDR1 SGHTA, CDR2 FQGNSA. Between the trimmed V and J ends, which lost 2 bases and 3 bases, there was a span of 4 bases.

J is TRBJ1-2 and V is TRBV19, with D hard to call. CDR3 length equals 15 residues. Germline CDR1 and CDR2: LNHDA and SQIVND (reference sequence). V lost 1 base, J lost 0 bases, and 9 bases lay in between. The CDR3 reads CASSIVARANYGYTF. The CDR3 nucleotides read TGTGCCAGTAGTATAGTAGCAAGAGCTAACTATGGCTACACCTTC.

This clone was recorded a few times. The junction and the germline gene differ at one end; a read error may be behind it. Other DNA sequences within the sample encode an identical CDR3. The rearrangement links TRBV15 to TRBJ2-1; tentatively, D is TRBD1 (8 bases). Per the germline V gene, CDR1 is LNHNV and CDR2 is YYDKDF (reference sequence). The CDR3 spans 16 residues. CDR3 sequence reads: CATSSGGTGPYDEQFF. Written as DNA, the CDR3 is TGTGCCACCAGCAGCGGGGGGACAGGCCCCTACGATGAGCAGTTCTTC.

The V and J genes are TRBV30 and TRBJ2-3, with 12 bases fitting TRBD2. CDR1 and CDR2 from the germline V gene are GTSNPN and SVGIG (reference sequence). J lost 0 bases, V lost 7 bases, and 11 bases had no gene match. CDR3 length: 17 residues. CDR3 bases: TGTGCCTTAATGACTAGCGGGAGATATATGAGCACAGATACGCAGTATTTT. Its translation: CALMTSGRYMSTDTQYF.

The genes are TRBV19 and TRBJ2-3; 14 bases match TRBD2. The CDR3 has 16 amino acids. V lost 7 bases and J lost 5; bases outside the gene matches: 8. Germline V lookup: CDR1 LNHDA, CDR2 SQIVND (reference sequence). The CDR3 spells CASKPGLAGDLDTQYF. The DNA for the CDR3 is TGTGCCAGTAAACCGGGACTAGCGGGAGACTTAGATACGCAGTATTTT.

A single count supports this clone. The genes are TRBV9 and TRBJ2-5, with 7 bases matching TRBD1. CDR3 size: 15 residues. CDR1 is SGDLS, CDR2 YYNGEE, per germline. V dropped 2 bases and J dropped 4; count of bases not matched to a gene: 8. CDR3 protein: CASSVSTGTRETQYF. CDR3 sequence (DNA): TGTGCCAGCAGCGTCTCGACAGGGACCAGAGAGACCCAGTACTTC. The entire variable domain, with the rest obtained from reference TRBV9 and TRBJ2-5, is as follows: DSGVTQTPKHLITATGQRVTLRCSPRSGDLSVYWYQQSLDQGLQFLIQYYNGEERAKGNILERFSAQQFPDLHSELNLSSLELGDSALYFCASSVSTGTRETQYFGPGTRLLVL.

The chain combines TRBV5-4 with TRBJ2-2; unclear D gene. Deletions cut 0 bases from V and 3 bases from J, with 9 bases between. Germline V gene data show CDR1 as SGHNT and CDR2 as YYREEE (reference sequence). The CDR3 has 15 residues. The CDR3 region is CASSLEGWDTGELFF. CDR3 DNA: TGTGCCAGCAGCTTGGAAGGGTGGGACACCGGGGAGCTGTTTTTT.

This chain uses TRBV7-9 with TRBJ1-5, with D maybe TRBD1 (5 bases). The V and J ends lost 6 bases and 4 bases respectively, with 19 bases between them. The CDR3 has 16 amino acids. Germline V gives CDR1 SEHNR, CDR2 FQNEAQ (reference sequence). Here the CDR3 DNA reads TGTGCCAGCAGTCCGCCGGGACCCATCATTAATCAGCCCCAGCATTTT. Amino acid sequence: CASSPPGPIINQPQHF.

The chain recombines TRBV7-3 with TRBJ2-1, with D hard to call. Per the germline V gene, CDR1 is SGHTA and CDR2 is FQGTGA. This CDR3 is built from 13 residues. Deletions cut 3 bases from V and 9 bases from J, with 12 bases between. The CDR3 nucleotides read TGTGCCAGCAGCTTGGACCCTCCGGTTGAGCAGTTCTTC. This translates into CASSLDPPVEQFF.

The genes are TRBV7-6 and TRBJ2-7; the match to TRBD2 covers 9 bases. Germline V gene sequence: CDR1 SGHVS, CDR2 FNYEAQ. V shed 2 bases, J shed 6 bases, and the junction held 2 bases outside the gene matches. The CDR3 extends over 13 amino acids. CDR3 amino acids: CASSLSTSGEQYF. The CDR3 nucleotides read TGTGCCAGCAGCTTATCGACTAGCGGCGAGCAGTACTTC.

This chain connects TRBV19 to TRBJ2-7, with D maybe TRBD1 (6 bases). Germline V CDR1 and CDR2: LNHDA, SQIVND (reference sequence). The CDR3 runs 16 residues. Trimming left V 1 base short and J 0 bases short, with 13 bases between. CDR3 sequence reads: CASSIVGTTGSYEQYF. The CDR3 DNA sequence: TGTGCCAGTAGTATAGTTGGAACGACAGGCTCCTACGAGCAGTACTTC.

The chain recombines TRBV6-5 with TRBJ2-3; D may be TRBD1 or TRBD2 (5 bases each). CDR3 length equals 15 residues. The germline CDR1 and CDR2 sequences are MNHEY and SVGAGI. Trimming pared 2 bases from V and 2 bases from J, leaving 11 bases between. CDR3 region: CASSYTAGTTDTQYF. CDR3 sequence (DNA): TGTGCCAGCAGTTACACGGCAGGGACCACAGATACGCAGTATTTT.

The CDR3: CASSIDDREIWGYTF. CDR3 sequence (DNA): TGTGCCAGTAGTATCGACGACAGAGAGATCTGGGGCTACACCTTC. The V gene is TRBV19, the J gene TRBJ1-2; possibly TRBD1 for D (5 bases). This CDR3 contains 15 residues. Germline CDR1 and CDR2: LNHDA and SQIVND (reference sequence). The ends were cut back, 3 bases at V and 8 bases at J, with 19 bases in the middle.

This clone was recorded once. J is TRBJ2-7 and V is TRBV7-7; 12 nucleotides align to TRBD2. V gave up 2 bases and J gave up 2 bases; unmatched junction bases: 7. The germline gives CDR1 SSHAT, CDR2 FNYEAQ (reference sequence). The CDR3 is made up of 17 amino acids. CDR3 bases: TGTGCCAGCAGCTTAAGAAAACTAGCGGGAGGCCCCTACGAGCAGTACTTC. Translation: CASSLRKLAGGPYEQYF.

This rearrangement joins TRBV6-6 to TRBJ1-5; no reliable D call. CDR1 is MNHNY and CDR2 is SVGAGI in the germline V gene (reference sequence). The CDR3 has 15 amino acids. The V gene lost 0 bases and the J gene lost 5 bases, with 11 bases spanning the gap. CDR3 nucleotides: TGTGCCAGCAGTTACTCCGCGGCTGAGGATCAGCCCCAGCATTTT. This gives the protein CASSYSAAEDQPQHF.

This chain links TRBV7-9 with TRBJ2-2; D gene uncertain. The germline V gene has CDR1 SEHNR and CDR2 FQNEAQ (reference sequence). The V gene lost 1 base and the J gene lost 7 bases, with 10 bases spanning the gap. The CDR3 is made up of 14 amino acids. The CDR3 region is CASSLVNTGGELFF. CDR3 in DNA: TGTGCCAGCAGCTTAGTGAATACGGGCGGGGAGCTGTTTTTT.

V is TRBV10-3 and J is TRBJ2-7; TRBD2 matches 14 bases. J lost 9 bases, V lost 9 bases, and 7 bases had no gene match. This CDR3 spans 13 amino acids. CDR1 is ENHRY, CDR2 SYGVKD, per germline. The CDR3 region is CAIGTSGGPGQYF. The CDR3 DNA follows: TGTGCCATTGGGACTAGCGGGGGCCCAGGGCAGTACTTC.

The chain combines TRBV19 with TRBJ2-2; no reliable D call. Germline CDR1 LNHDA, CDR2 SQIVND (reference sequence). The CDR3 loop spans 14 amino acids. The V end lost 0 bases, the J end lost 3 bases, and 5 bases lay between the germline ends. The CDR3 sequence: CASSIDQHTGELFF. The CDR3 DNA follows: TGTGCCAGTAGTATAGACCAGCACACCGGGGAGCTGTTTTTT.

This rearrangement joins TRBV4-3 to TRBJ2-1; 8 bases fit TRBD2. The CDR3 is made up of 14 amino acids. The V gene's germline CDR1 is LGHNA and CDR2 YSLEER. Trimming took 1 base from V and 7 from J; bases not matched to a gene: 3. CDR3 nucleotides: TGCGCCAGCAGCCAAGGACTAGCGAGGAATGAGCAGTTCTTC. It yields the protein CASSQGLARNEQFF.

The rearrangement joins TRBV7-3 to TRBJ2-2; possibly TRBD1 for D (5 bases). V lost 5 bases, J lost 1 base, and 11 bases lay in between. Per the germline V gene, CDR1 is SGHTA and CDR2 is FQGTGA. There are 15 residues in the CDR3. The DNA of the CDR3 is TGTGCCAGCAGCGTCCAGGGTATGAACACCGGGGAGCTGTTTTTT. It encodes CASSVQGMNTGELFF.